This T cell receptor (beta chain) emerged from a study of response to subunit inactivated influenza vaccine. General observations from the study: Every seasonal influenza vaccination brings in few new T cells, the authors suggested.

MiXCR, applied by TCRdb to the RT-PCR reads, yields one record per CDR3 protein. Of more than 150,000 distinct CDR3 sequences listed, about 11% are singletons. Looked up from germline, CDR1 is PRHDT and CDR2 is FYEKMQ (reference sequence). Trimming took 5 bases from V and 0 from J; bases not matched to a gene: 12. This CDR3 spans 17 amino acids. This clonotype was recorded many times. Its antigen is unknown. The sample was CD8+ T cells sorted from PBMCs, taken roughly 24 months after vaccination. The rearrangement uses TRBV13 and TRBJ2-7, with TRBD2 identical over 8 bases. This receptor was taken from a man aged 50 to 75 who received an inactivated influenza vaccine. The CDR3 DNA follows: TGTGCCAGCAGCCAGGCGGCGGGAGGCCCTTTCTCCTACGAGCAGTACTTC. It translates to CASSQAAGGPFSYEQYF.